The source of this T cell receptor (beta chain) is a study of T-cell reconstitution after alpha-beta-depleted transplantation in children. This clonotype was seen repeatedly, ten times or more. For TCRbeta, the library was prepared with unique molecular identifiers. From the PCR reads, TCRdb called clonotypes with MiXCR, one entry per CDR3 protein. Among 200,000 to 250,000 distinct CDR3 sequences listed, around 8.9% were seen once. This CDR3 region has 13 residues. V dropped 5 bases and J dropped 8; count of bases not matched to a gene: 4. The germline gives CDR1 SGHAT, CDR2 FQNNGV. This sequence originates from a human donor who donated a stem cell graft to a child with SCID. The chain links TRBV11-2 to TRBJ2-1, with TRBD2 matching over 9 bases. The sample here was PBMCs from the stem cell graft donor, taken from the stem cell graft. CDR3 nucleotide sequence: TGTGCCAGCAGCGAGGAGCGGGGGGATGAGCAGTTCTTC. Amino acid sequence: CASSEERGDEQFF.